This TCR beta chain came from a study of human T cells and chemical hapten exposure. The time point was: patch test 1, 2 weeks after DPC sensitization. Sample treatment: therapeutic diphenylcyclopropenone sensitization with weekly scalp DPC. CDR1 is LNHNV and CDR2 is YYDKDF in the germline V gene (reference sequence). The CDR3 loop spans 19 amino acids. Trimming stripped 0 bases from V and 5 bases from J, with 22 bases between. This clonotype was counted only a few times. MiXCR was run by TCRdb on the RACE reads, yielding one entry per CDR3 protein. The sample carries 90,000 to 120,000 distinct CDR3 sequences, around 10% recorded once.

Material: whole blood, obtained in connection with sensitization to the hapten diphenylcyclopropenone (DPC). This chain uses TRBV15 with TRBJ1-4, with D perhaps matching TRBD1 (5 bases). This clonotype was sampled from a woman between 35 and 50 years old with alopecia areata. Some clones in this sample may be carry-over from other donors' samples. The CDR3 here is CATSRDFHLSTGENEKLFF. The DNA for the CDR3 is TGTGCCACCAGCAGAGATTTTCATTTGTCTACAGGAGAGAATGAAAAACTGTTTTTT.